Described below is a single T cell receptor beta chain sequence and its context. The antigen this receptor binds is unknown. No much larger clonotype is one base removed from it; base qualities were not supplied. This sample was included in a study of blood T cell repertoires in COVID-19 (TCRdb year 2020). About the full investigation: Collaborator samples came from the United States, Italy and Spain and covered acute and convalescent phases of COVID-19. Deeply sampled blood TCRbeta repertoires from subjects exposed to, actively infected with, or recovered from COVID-19 were included in the dataset. The samples were drawn from two sources: the first 160 participants of the ongoing ImmuneRACE study, and over 1,000 subjects contributed by 6 global collaborators. The material from the prospective study consisted of cDNA or gDNA derived from T cells, B-cell-depleted T cells, or PBMCs. A freely available public database, intended as a resource for researchers studying the immune response to SARS-CoV-2, is where the repertoires were released. Nearly every sample came with metadata listing a de-identified subject ID, COVID-19 status, age in years and sex. HLA class I and class II types, where available, came from metadata supplied by the sample provider rather than from assay-based typing. The research as a whole found: The amount of clinical and demographic metadata varied by source and participant and was provided uncurated.

CDR1 ENHRY and CDR2 SYGVKD are derived from the germline V gene. From the cysteine up to the phenylalanine, the CDR3 has a length of 16 residues. The read is trimmed to its CDR3 DNA, 48 bases read in frame from base 1. Unmatched junction bases come to 4, with V trimmed by 4 bases and J by 3 bases. Whole blood was collected in K2EDTA tubes by collaborating institutions according to the institutions' own protocols. Collaborator samples were shipped for TCRbeta analysis as frozen whole blood, isolated PBMCs, or DNA extracted from either sample type. TCRbeta CDR3 regions were amplified from genomic DNA by means of the immunoSEQ Assay, a bias-controlled multiplex PCR. In the paper's pipeline: The number of nucleated cells in each sample was estimated by amplification of reference gene primers within the assay. To quantify the absolute abundance of each unique TCRbeta CDR3 rearrangement, sequence reads were collapsed and filtered. Productive Simpson clonality was computed per sample as the square root of Simpson's diversity index over productive rearrangements. TCRdb mirrors the immuneACCESS table, restricted to in-frame sequences. Some clones are absent from its copies; in checked studies, under half trace to an unresolved V gene, and the reason for the others is unknown. The V and J calls and clone size were taken over from that table, and D and trimming were inferred from the DNA. The sample table records some 220,000 clones; 84% of these occur just once. Approximately 10% of the sample is held by the ten biggest clonotypes.

Sequences were obtained from peripheral blood. This TCR was sampled from a man aged 45-60 years with active or convalescent COVID-19. The chain is encoded by TRBV10-3 joined to TRBJ2-6, with 9 bases matching TRBD1. The bases are TGTGCCATCAGTGGGGACAGGGCGTATGGGGCCAACGTCCTGACTTTC. The encoded protein is CAISGDRAYGANVLTF.